The TCR beta chain described here comes from a study of T cell changes during pregnancy in multiple sclerosis. Germline CDR1 and CDR2: LNHNV and YYDKDF (reference sequence). The CDR3 covers 15 residues. The germline V and J ends were trimmed by 0 bases and 4 bases, with 10 bases remaining between them. Clones were sequenced by immunoSEQ multiplex PCR, and TCRdb holds only the in-frame ones, with some missing. Counted here are some 70,000 clones, under 95% occurring once; the ten biggest clones make up about 0.92%. The source was peripheral blood, collected in the second trimester of pregnancy. This chain joins TRBV15 and TRBJ1-3; tentative D call: TRBD1 (5 bases). This sequence was found in a female donor with multiple sclerosis, enrolled in a pregnancy study. The CDR3 sequence: CATSRDRGFGNTIYF. CDR3 in DNA: TGTGCCACCAGCAGAGATAGGGGATTCGGAAACACCATATATTTT.